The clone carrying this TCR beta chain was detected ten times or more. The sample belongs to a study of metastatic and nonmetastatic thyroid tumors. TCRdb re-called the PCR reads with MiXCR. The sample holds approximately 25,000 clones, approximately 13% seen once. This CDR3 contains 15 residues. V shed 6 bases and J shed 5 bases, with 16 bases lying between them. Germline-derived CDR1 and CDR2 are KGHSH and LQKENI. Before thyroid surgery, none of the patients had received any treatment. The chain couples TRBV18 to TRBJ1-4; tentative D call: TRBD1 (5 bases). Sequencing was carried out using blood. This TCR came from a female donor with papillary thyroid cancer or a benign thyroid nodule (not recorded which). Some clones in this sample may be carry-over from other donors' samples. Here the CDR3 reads CASSSSRGSNEKLFF. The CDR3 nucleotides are TGTGCCAGCTCCTCCTCAAGGGGATCGAATGAAAAACTGTTTTTT.